This T cell receptor (beta chain) was documented in a study of monozygotic twins with inflammatory bowel disease (dated by TCRdb to between 2019 and 2020). Describing the broader study: The complete study included roughly 30 monozygotic twin pairs: 19 IBD-discordant Danish pairs and nine German pairs, of which four were IBD-concordant and five were IBD-discordant. The search for disease-associated traits relied mainly on comparing IBD patients with their genetically identical healthy co-twins within discordant pairs. Each individual had, on average, about 151 000 unique TCRalpha sequences and 181 000 unique TCRbeta sequences available for analysis. Findings and caveats that apply to the study as a whole: IBD patients had lower TCRbeta repertoire diversity, measured by the inverse Simpson index, than their healthy co-twins. IBD patients shared fewer clonotypes with other individuals than healthy twins did, most markedly in patients showing signs of disease activity. Distinction between different T cell subtypes could not be achieved in the analysis. Background noise and inter-individual variability may have been introduced into the repertoires by the differing immunosuppressive treatments among patients. The results gave no support for a single strong signal or clonotype linked to IBD. Repertoire similarity did not differ between concordant and discordant twins, possibly due to limited statistical power.

As for this clonotype: The specificity of this receptor is unknown.

The method was 5' RACE. The input for every TCR library was around 4,000 ng of total RNA. cDNA was synthesized with SMARTScribe reverse transcriptase in eight separate reactions per sample. Unique molecular identifiers containing a 6-nucleotide sample barcode were introduced through template switching during cDNA synthesis. TCRalpha and TCRbeta cDNA was amplified in two nested PCRs of about 17 and 10 cycles, and bead purification was carried out after each PCR. Before amplification, the cDNA was both treated with uracil DNA-glycosylase and purified with the QIAquick PCR purification kit. The second PCR added Illumina TruSeq-compatible adapters along with sample-specific barcodes. TapeStation and Qubit were used to check library quality and concentration, and approximately 5.4 ng of each library was pooled. Sequencing of pooled libraries was carried out on an Illumina HiSeq2500 single-index Rapid Run using 2 x 100 bp reads and custom sequencing primers. Per the authors' processing: UMI-based consensus assembly with MiGEC version 1.2.6 was used to correct PCR and sequencing errors. V(D)J alignment, clonotype assembly and CDR3 extraction were performed with MiXCR version 2.1.1. To normalise gene usage, clonotype sharing and MAIT/NKT TCR abundance, the top 1000, 10 000 and 20 000 clonotypes in each sample were analysed. After downsampling to 27 000 UMIs, diversity was calculated as the inverse Simpson index using the vegan R package. Statistical testing used paired Mann-Whitney U tests on the discordant twin pairs and applied Benjamini-Hochberg correction for multiple testing. Based on TCRdb reprocessing of the reads, there is one entry per CDR3 protein sequence, and DNA is missing. TCRdb's processing, not the authors' own work, is the source of the V and J calls. The table held for this sample gives about 300,000 distinct CDR3 sequences. The top ten constitute 5.6% of the sample.

A roughly 2.4 ml peripheral blood sample was drawn into PAXgene tubes per donor and stored at -80°C. Without T cell sorting, total RNA was isolated from whole blood using the PAXgene blood miRNA kit on an automated QIAcube. Peripheral blood from monozygotic twin pairs, either concordant or discordant for inflammatory bowel disease, underwent deep TCRalpha and TCRbeta repertoire profiling that used unique molecular barcoding. Smoking habits were recorded for all twin pairs, with individuals classified as current, former or never smokers. The CDR3 has 13 amino acids, counting the end cysteine and phenylalanine. No DNA appears here. CDR1 and CDR2, looked up from the germline V gene, are SQVTM and ANQGSEA.

The source is a human donor with ulcerative colitis or Crohn's disease, or a healthy co-twin of an affected twin (not recorded which). The sequencing sample was made of blood. The receptor chain draws on TRBV29-1 and TRBJ1-2; TCRdb proposes TRBD1, but this gene call is untestable without DNA. Here the CDR3 is given as CSAQTGTNYGYTF.